The source of this TCR beta chain is a study of T cell responses to AZD1222 COVID-19 vaccine. Produced via immunoSEQ multiplex PCR; TCRdb's table is partial and in-frame only. Of some 140,000 clones listed, 88% are singletons. This receptor was taken from an adult in good health. The sequenced sample was peripheral blood, obtained on day 0 of AZD1222 vaccination.

CDR3 bases: TGTGCCAGCAGCTTAGGTTGGCTAGAACACTATGGCTACACCTTC. This encodes CASSLGWLEHYGYTF. V gene TRBV7-9 combines with J gene TRBJ1-2; D gene uncertain. The CDR3 runs to 15 residues. CDR1 and CDR2 (germline): SEHNR, FQNEAQ (reference sequence). V lost 1 base and J 3 bases, leaving 12 bases between the germline ends.